These 9 T cell receptor beta chains originate from one sample sequenced in a study of T cell responses to AZD1222 COVID-19 vaccine. Profiled with immunoSEQ multiplex PCR; TCRdb holds only in-frame clones, not every one. The sample has approximately 140,000 clones; around 93% are singletons. The starting material was peripheral blood, obtained on day 0 of AZD1222 vaccination. Source of these receptors: an adult in good health.

The chain employs TRBV19 and TRBJ2-7; 11 bases align to TRBD1. J gave up 4 bases and V 5 bases, and 4 bases lay outside the gene matches. The CDR3 is 14 amino acids. The germline gives CDR1 LNHDA, CDR2 SQIVND (reference sequence). CDR3 DNA sequence: TGTGCCAGTAGTCCTGGGACAGGGGGTTACGAGCAGTACTTC. As protein: CASSPGTGGYEQYF.

The genes are TRBV27 and TRBJ2-5; 9 positions match TRBD2. Germline loops: CDR1 MNHEY, CDR2 SMNVEV (reference sequence). The junction had 4 bases not matched to a gene; V was cut back by 2 bases and J by 3 bases. This CDR3 has 15 amino acids. This CDR3 is CASSLVASGEETQYF. CDR3 nucleotide sequence: TGTGCCAGCAGTTTAGTGGCTAGCGGGGAAGAGACCCAGTACTTC.

The CDR3 loop is CASSSGGPQETQYF. The CDR3 DNA is TGTGCCAGCAGCTCAGGGGGTCCTCAAGAGACCCAGTACTTC. The chain couples TRBV11-2 to TRBJ2-5, with 7 bases aligning to TRBD1. The trim removed 4 bases at V and 2 bases at J, leaving 4 bases unmatched. The germline V gene has CDR1 SGHAT and CDR2 FQNNGV. The CDR3 contains 14 residues.

The J gene is TRBJ2-7, the V gene TRBV5-1, with unresolved D. CDR1 is SGHRS, CDR2 YFSETQ, per germline. V lost 5 bases, J lost 4 bases, and 10 bases lay in between. This CDR3 is built from 12 residues. The CDR3 nucleotides read TGCGCCAGCAGTCATGACCAGTACGAGCAGTACTTC. As protein: CASSHDQYEQYF.

This rearrangement joins TRBV19 to TRBJ2-1; D is unclear. CDR3 length equals 15 residues. CDR1 is LNHDA, CDR2 SQIVND, per germline (reference sequence). Between the trimmed V and J ends, which lost 3 bases and 1 base, there was a span of 10 bases. The CDR3, as DNA: TGTGCCAGTAGTATCTCATCTAATTCCTACAATGAGCAGTTCTTC. Its translation is CASSISSNSYNEQFF.

This rearrangement joins TRBV5-1 to TRBJ1-2; D remains ambiguous. The CDR3 contains 13 residues. Germline V gives CDR1 SGHRS, CDR2 YFSETQ. V dropped 5 bases and J dropped 4 bases, with 12 bases sitting between them. This CDR3 reads CASRDLLPYGYTF. DNA of the CDR3: TGCGCCAGCAGGGATCTTCTCCCCTATGGCTACACCTTC.

The rearrangement joins TRBV24-1 to TRBJ1-3; D gene uncertain. Germline V lookup: CDR1 KGHDR, CDR2 SFDVKD. This CDR3 contains 14 residues. V shed 2 bases and J shed 1 base, with 5 bases lying between them. DNA for the CDR3: TGTGCCACCAGTGATTCCTGGTCTGGAAACACCATATATTTT. Translating it yields CATSDSWSGNTIYF.

The chain couples TRBV9 to TRBJ2-7; no definite D call. The CDR3 has 13 amino acids. Germline CDR1 and CDR2: SGDLS and YYNGEE. V was pared by 8 bases and J by 0 bases, with 12 bases between. CDR3 loop: CASSRTASYEQYF. CDR3 DNA sequence: TGTGCCAGTTCCCGTACAGCCTCCTACGAGCAGTACTTC.

The gene calls are TRBV6-4 and TRBJ1-1, with no clear D. Germline V gene data show CDR1 as MRHNA and CDR2 as SNTAGT. Trimming stripped 1 base from V and 5 bases from J, with 17 bases between. The CDR3 spans 16 residues. In nucleotides, the CDR3 is TGTGCCAGCAGTGACTTTCGAGACTCAGTGACTACTGAAGCTTTCTTT. It yields the protein CASSDFRDSVTTEAFF.